Listed here are 27 T cell receptor beta chains from one sample, sequenced in a study of cytomegalovirus exposure and HLA in healthy donors. The PCR employed 60 Vbeta primers together with 13 Jbeta primers. The data were produced by immunoSEQ multiplex PCR, yet TCRdb's version contains in-frame clones alone and is incomplete. The profile shows approximately 150,000 clones, around 70% of them singletons. Sequenced input: PBMCs. Receptors originate from a young man in good health and CMV-seropositive.

V usage is TRBV6-5 and J usage is TRBJ2-1, with TRBD2 identical over 10 bases. This CDR3 comprises 16 residues. With V trimmed by 2 bases and J by 6 bases, 7 bases remained unmatched. Germline lookup yields CDR1 MNHEY and CDR2 SVGAGI. The CDR3 DNA follows: TGTGCCAGCAGTTACACCCGGACTAGCGGAGTCAATGAGCAGTTCTTC. Translation: CASSYTRTSGVNEQFF.

This clone was counted at least ten times. The chain uses TRBV6-1 and TRBJ2-1; 7 nucleotides agree with TRBD2. The CDR3 spans 14 residues. Per germline, CDR1 MNHNS and CDR2 SASEGT. Trimming cost V 4 bases and J 4 bases; bases outside gene matches: 4. The CDR3 reads CASSGLAEYNEQFF. In DNA, the CDR3 is TGTGCCAGCAGTGGGCTAGCGGAGTACAATGAGCAGTTCTTC.

By share, this clone counts as medium-sized (0.01 to 0.1%). The gene calls are TRBV2 and TRBJ2-1; the D is unclear. V was shortened by 6 bases and J by 8 bases, with 14 bases between the two germline ends. CDR1 SNHLY and CDR2 FYNNEI come from the germline V gene. This CDR3 contains 13 residues. The DNA of the CDR3 is TGTGCCAGCAGGGTCGGGTATGGCGATGAGCAGTTCTTC. Its translation: CASRVGYGDEQFF.

This chain links TRBV12-5 with TRBJ1-5; D possibly corresponds to TRBD1 (6 bases). Germline V lookup: CDR1 LGHNT, CDR2 FRNRAP. The ends were cut back, 6 bases at V and 0 bases at J, with 9 bases in the middle. This CDR3 is 14 amino acids long. CDR3 region: CASGDSYSNQPQHF. The CDR3 nucleotides are TGTGCTAGTGGGGACAGTTATAGCAATCAGCCCCAGCATTTT.

V is TRBV5-1 and J is TRBJ2-5, with 7 positions matching TRBD2. V was clipped by 4 bases and J by 3 bases; unmatched bases: 9. Germline loops: CDR1 SGHRS, CDR2 YFSETQ. The CDR3 spans 15 residues. The CDR3 region is CASSPTVGGEETQYF. CDR3 coding DNA: TGCGCCAGCAGCCCCACCGTGGGGGGGGAAGAGACCCAGTACTTC.

The chain joins TRBV7-9 to TRBJ1-2; D is undetermined. V dropped 5 bases and J dropped 8 bases, with 15 bases sitting between them. This CDR3 is 13 amino acids long. CDR1 and CDR2 from the germline V gene are SEHNR and FQNEAQ (reference sequence). CDR3 amino acids: CASSPGEVQGYTF. The DNA of the CDR3 is TGTGCCAGCAGCCCTGGGGAGGTGCAGGGCTACACCTTC. Filled out from reference TRBV7-9 and TRBJ1-2, the complete variable domain reads DTGVSQNPRHKITKRGQNVTFRCDPISEHNRLYWYRQTLGQGPEFLTYFQNEAQLEKSRLLSDRFSAERPKGSFSTLEIQRTEQGDSAMYLCASSPGEVQGYTFGSGTRLTVV.

The rearrangement links TRBV28 to TRBJ2-3; TRBD1 agrees at 7 bases. This CDR3 is 15 amino acids long. Germline CDR1 is MDHEN and CDR2 is SYDVKM. Losses at the gene ends were 6 bases for V and 1 base for J; bases not matched to a gene: 7. The CDR3 DNA reads as TGTGCCAGCAGCCCCCCGACAGGGCGCACAGATACGCAGTATTTT. Protein sequence: CASSPPTGRTDTQYF.

This clone was seen just once. This chain links TRBV5-4 with TRBJ1-2, with D perhaps matching TRBD1 (5 bases). The CDR3 consists of 13 residues. V was clipped by 4 bases and J by 2 bases, with 9 bases between them. CDR1 and CDR2 (germline): SGHNT, YYREEE (reference sequence). The CDR3 sequence is CASSTDRNYGYTF. CDR3 nucleotides: TGTGCCAGCAGCACTGACAGAAACTATGGCTACACCTTC.

V gene TRBV5-1 combines with J gene TRBJ2-5, with 8 bases aligning to TRBD1. CDR3 length equals 14 residues. Germline values: CDR1 SGHRS, CDR2 YFSETQ. V shed 5 bases and J 6 bases; nucleotides not matched to a gene: 9. The CDR3 DNA follows: TGCGCCAGCAGACCGGACAGGGAACGACAGACCCAGTACTTC. This sequence encodes CASRPDRERQTQYF.

The CDR3 here is CASSRDRDRDTQYF. The CDR3 DNA reads as TGCGCCAGCAGCCGGGACAGGGACCGAGATACGCAGTATTTT. This rearrangement joins TRBV5-1 to TRBJ2-3; 9 nucleotides match TRBD1. J lost 5 bases, V lost 4 bases, and 5 bases had no gene match. Germline values: CDR1 SGHRS, CDR2 YFSETQ. The CDR3 is 14 residues long. Full variable domain (rest looked up from reference TRBV5-1 and TRBJ2-3): KAGVTQTPRYLIKTRGQQVTLSCSPISGHRSVSWYQQTPGQGLQFLFEYFSETQRNKGNFPGRFSGRQFSNSRSEMNVSTLELGDSALYLCASSRDRDRDTQYFGPGTRLTVL.

The J gene is TRBJ2-1, the V gene TRBV5-6; 8 nucleotides agree with TRBD2. CDR1 SGHDT and CDR2 YYEEEE come from the germline V gene. The ends lost 4 bases at V and 1 base at J; junction bases unmatched: 16. CDR3 length: 19 residues. CDR3 sequence reads: CASSLSLPGGKYSYNEQFF. DNA for the CDR3: TGTGCCAGCAGCCTATCTCTCCCGGGGGGGAAATATTCCTACAATGAGCAGTTCTTC.

V gene TRBV11-3 combines with J gene TRBJ1-2, with D perhaps TRBD1 (5 bases). V was trimmed by 0 bases and J by 3 bases, leaving 5 bases between them. The CDR3 length is 13 residues. In germline, CDR1 is SGHNT, CDR2 YENEEA. CDR3 in DNA: TGTGCCAGCAGCTTAGAGACAGACTATGGCTACACCTTC. Translated, it gives CASSLETDYGYTF.

J is TRBJ1-1 and V is TRBV28; D possibly corresponds to TRBD1 (6 bases). Deletions cut 6 bases from V and 3 bases from J, with 8 bases between. The CDR3 extends over 12 amino acids. CDR1 is MDHEN and CDR2 is SYDVKM in the germline V gene. The CDR3 protein is CASRQGDTEAFF. CDR3 bases: TGTGCCAGCAGACAGGGAGACACTGAAGCTTTCTTT. The complete variable domain, with remaining parts taken from reference TRBV28 and TRBJ1-1, reads DVKVTQSSRYLVKRTGEKVFLECVQDMDHENMFWYRQDPGLGLRLIYFSYDVKMKEKGDIPEGYSVSREKKERFSLILESASTNQTSMYLCASRQGDTEAFFGQGTRLTVV.

This clone was seen a few times. The chain employs TRBV10-3 and TRBJ1-1; 8 bases fit TRBD1. The CDR3 has 15 residues. The germline CDR1 and CDR2 sequences are ENHRY and SYGVKD. V was clipped by 5 bases and J by 1 base; unmatched bases: 6. The CDR3 loop is CAISPPGTGNTEAFF. The CDR3 DNA sequence: TGTGCCATCAGTCCTCCCGGGACAGGGAACACTGAAGCTTTCTTT.

Here the CDR3 DNA reads TGTGCCTGGTCTGGGACAGGGGAGTATATGAACACTGAAGCTTTCTTT. Translating gives CAWSGTGEYMNTEAFF. V gene TRBV30 combines with J gene TRBJ1-1; 10 positions agree with TRBD1. Per the germline V gene, CDR1 is GTSNPN and CDR2 is SVGIG (reference sequence). The CDR3 sequence is 16 residues long. Trimming at V came to 5 bases and at J to 0 bases, leaving 9 bases not matched to a gene.

In DNA, the CDR3 is TGCAGCGCTACGACAGGCACTGAAGCTTTCTTT. Its translation: CSATTGTEAFF. The chain recombines TRBV29-1 with TRBJ1-1, with D maybe TRBD1 (6 bases). Trimming took 7 bases from V and 4 from J, leaving 10 bases between them. From germline, CDR1 is SQVTM and CDR2 ANQGSEA. This CDR3 comprises 11 residues.

This clone was recorded a few times. The chain couples TRBV19 to TRBJ1-6; 11 bases are shared with TRBD1. V was pared by 2 bases and J by 10 bases, with 4 bases of the junction left unmatched. This CDR3 has 15 residues. CDR1 is LNHDA, CDR2 SQIVND, per germline (reference sequence). The DNA for the CDR3 is TGTGCCAGTAGTATACCGGGACAGGGGGAGTCACCCCTCCACTTT. Residues: CASSIPGQGESPLHF.

The J gene is TRBJ1-2, the V gene TRBV10-2, with D unresolved. This CDR3 spans 14 amino acids. Germline CDR1 and CDR2: WSHSY and SAAADI. The V gene lost 0 bases and the J gene lost 6 bases, with 11 bases spanning the gap. In DNA, the CDR3 is TGCGCCAGCAGTGAGTCGGCCATTACCAATGGCTACACCTTC. This gives the protein CASSESAITNGYTF.

The gene calls are TRBV30 and TRBJ2-3; 9 bases are shared with TRBD2. Germline V gives CDR1 GTSNPN, CDR2 SVGIG (reference sequence). V lost 2 bases and J lost 9; bases outside the gene matches: 9. The CDR3 spans 14 residues. The CDR3 region has the DNA TGTGCCTGGAGTTCCATAGCGGGAGCGGCGACGCAGTATTTT. Protein: CAWSSIAGAATQYF.

A few counts support this clone. V is TRBV10-3 and J is TRBJ2-5, with D possibly being TRBD1 (5 bases). CDR3 length: 17 residues. The ends were cut back, 0 bases at V and 0 bases at J, with 14 bases in the middle. The germline gives CDR1 ENHRY, CDR2 SYGVKD. The CDR3 DNA reads TGTGCCATCAGTGAGTCGACCGTGACAGCCAACCAAGAGACCCAGTACTTC. Its translation is CAISESTVTANQETQYF.

This sequence joins TRBV5-8 and TRBJ2-1, with 10 bases that match TRBD2. After removal of 7 bases from V and 7 bases from J, the junction contained 8 bases not matched to a gene. This CDR3 contains 14 residues. Germline V gene lookup returns CDR1 SGHTS and CDR2 YDEGEE. CDR3 amino acids: CASGSASGSNEQFF. For the CDR3, the DNA is TGTGCCAGCGGATCTGCTAGCGGGAGTAATGAGCAGTTCTTC.

The DNA of the CDR3 is TGTGCCAGCAGAACGGTGACAGGTTTCCACACAGATACGCAGTATTTT. Encoded protein: CASRTVTGFHTDTQYF. The rearrangement links TRBV11-2 to TRBJ2-3, with D possibly being TRBD1 (6 bases). This CDR3 spans 16 amino acids. Germline loops: CDR1 SGHAT, CDR2 FQNNGV. Trimming cost V 6 bases and J 2 bases, with 18 bases left between them.

The chain has TRBV5-1 and TRBJ2-6, with TRBD1 as a possible D gene (5 bases). CDR1 is SGHRS, CDR2 YFSETQ, per germline. The ends were cut back, 0 bases at V and 0 bases at J, with 10 bases in the middle. This CDR3 region has 17 residues. The CDR3 here is CASSLEGIHSGANVLTF. CDR3 DNA: TGCGCCAGCAGCTTGGAGGGGATCCACTCTGGGGCCAACGTCCTGACTTTC.

The chain combines TRBV6-5 with TRBJ1-2; maybe TRBD1 (5 bases). Germline CDR1 and CDR2: MNHEY and SVGAGI. The CDR3 extends over 12 amino acids. V lost 5 bases and J 12 bases, leaving 16 bases between the germline ends. CDR3 coding DNA: TGTGCCAGCAGTGCCCGACCGGGGGACGACACCTTC. This sequence encodes CASSARPGDDTF.

The chain uses TRBV5-4 and TRBJ1-2; 7 bases map to TRBD1. The trim removed 0 bases at V and 4 bases at J, leaving 12 bases unmatched. The CDR3 extends over 17 amino acids. CDR1 and CDR2 from the germline V gene are SGHNT and YYREEE (reference sequence). CDR3 amino acids: CASSLVDTGDSGYGYTF. The CDR3, as DNA: TGTGCCAGCAGCTTGGTTGATACAGGGGATAGCGGCTATGGCTACACCTTC.

The chain uses TRBV5-1 and TRBJ1-1; D not resolved. Germline V gene lookup returns CDR1 SGHRS and CDR2 YFSETQ. This CDR3 has 16 residues. Trimming cost V 2 bases and J 0 bases, with 14 bases left between them. The CDR3 DNA reads as TGCGCCAGCAGCTTTTTGACGGGTACGATGAACACTGAAGCTTTCTTT. Amino acid sequence: CASSFLTGTMNTEAFF.

The rearrangement uses TRBV6-5 and TRBJ2-3; 7 bases are shared with TRBD1. Trimming cost V 4 bases and J 6 bases; bases outside gene matches: 10. Germline lookup yields CDR1 MNHEY and CDR2 SVGAGI. The CDR3 spans 15 residues. CDR3 sequence: CASSSWQGDGDTQYF. Here the CDR3 DNA reads TGTGCCAGCAGTTCCTGGCAGGGGGATGGGGATACGCAGTATTTT.